This TCR beta chain was sequenced during a study of T cell repertoires in cytomegalovirus infection. A word on this clonotype: Its antigen is currently unknown.

Per germline, CDR1 LGHDT and CDR2 YNNKEL (reference sequence). Trimming shortened V by 3 bases and J by 3 bases, and 8 bases separated the two germline ends. The length of the CDR3 is 13 residues. MiXCR, applied by TCRdb to the reads, yields one record per CDR3 protein. The sample shows 20,000 to 25,000 distinct CDR3 sequences, around 43% of them seen only once. The clonotype was recovered from a human donor in good health (CMV status not recorded). Some clones in this sample may be carry-over from other donors' samples. The chain uses TRBV3-1 and TRBJ1-1; unclear D gene. The sample consisted of CD8+ T cells from cultured PBMCs, taken from culture after CMV antigen stimulation. In nucleotides, the CDR3 is TGTGCCAGCAGCCATCCGGCCCACACTGAAGCTTTCTTT. Its translation: CASSHPAHTEAFF.